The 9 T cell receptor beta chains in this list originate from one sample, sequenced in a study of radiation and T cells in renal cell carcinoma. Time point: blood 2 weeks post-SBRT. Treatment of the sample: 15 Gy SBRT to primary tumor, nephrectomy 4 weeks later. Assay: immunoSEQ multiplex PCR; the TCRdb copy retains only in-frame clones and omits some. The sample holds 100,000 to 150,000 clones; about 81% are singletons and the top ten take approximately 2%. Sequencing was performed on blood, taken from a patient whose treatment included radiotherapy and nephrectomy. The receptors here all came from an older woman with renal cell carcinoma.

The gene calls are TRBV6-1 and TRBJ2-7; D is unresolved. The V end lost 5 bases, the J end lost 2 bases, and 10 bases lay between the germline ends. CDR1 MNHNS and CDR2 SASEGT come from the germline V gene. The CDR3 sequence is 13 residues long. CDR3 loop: CASSLTATYEQYF. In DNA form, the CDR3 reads TGTGCCAGCAGTTTGACGGCTACCTACGAGCAGTACTTC.

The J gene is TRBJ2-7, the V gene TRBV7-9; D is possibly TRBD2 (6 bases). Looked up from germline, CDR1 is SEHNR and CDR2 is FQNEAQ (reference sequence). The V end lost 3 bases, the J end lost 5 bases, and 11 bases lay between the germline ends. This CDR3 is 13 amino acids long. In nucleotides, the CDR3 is TGTGCCAGCAGCTTTACGGGAGCTCACGAGCAGTACTTC. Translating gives CASSFTGAHEQYF.

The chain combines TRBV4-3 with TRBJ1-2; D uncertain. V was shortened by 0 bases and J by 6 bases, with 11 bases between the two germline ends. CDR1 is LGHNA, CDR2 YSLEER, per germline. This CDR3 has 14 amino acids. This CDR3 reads CASSQDLGRDGYTF. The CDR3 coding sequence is TGCGCCAGCAGCCAAGATTTGGGGAGGGATGGCTACACCTTC.

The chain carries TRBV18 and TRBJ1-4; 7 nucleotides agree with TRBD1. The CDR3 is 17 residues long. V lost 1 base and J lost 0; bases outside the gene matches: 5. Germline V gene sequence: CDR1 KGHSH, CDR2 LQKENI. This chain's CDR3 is CASSPRSGGSTNEKLFF. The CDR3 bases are TGTGCCAGCTCACCACGGTCAGGGGGGTCAACTAATGAAAAACTGTTTTTT.

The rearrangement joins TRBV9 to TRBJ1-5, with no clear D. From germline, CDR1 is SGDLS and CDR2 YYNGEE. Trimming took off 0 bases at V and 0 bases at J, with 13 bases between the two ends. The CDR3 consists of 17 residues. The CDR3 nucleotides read TGTGCCAGCAGCGTAGTCAGGTCAGAAGATAGCAATCAGCCCCAGCATTTT. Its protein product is CASSVVRSEDSNQPQHF.

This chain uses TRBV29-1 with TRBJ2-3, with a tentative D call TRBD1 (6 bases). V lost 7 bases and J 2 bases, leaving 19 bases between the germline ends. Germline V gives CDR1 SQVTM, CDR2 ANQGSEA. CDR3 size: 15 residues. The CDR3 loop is CSATGTLADTDTQYF. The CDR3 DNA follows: TGCAGCGCCACAGGGACCCTCGCCGACACAGATACGCAGTATTTT.

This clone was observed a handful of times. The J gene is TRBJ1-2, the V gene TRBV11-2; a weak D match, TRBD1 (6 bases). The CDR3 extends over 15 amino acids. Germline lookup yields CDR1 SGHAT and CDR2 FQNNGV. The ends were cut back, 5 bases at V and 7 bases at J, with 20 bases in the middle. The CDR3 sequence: CASSAQTSRGGGYTF. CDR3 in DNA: TGTGCCAGCAGCGCCCAGACGTCGAGAGGGGGTGGCTACACCTTC.

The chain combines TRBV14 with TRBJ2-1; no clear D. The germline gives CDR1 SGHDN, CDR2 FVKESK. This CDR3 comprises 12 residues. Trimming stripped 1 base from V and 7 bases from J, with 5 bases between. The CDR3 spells CASSQGRNEQFF. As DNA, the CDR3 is TGTGCCAGCAGCCAAGGACGGAATGAGCAGTTCTTC.

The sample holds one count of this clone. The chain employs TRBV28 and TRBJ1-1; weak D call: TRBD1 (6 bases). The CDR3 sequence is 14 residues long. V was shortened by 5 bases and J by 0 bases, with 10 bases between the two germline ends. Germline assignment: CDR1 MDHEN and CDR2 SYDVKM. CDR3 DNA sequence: TGTGCCAGCAGTATCGGACAGATGAACACTGAAGCTTTCTTT. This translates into CASSIGQMNTEAFF.